This T cell receptor (beta chain) was recovered during a study of early stage breast cancer tumors. Overall study context: Most invasive tumors, twelve of 16, were ER+/PR+/HER2-. Study-level points and caveats: Compared with adjacent normal breast, tumors showed about 2.5-fold denser, more clonal T cells.

This clone appeared a few times. Its antigen remains unidentified. Germline values: CDR1 SGHTA, CDR2 FQGNSA. This CDR3 spans 17 amino acids. V shed 5 bases and J 6 bases; nucleotides not matched to a gene: 10. Blood replicates held 0.5 ug DNA, tumor or normal breast about 1.5 ug, two each. The method was immunoSEQ multiplex PCR; TCRdb's version includes in-frame clones alone and lacks a portion of them. The sample yields about 30,000 clones, 72% seen once. This receptor was taken from a person in their fifties or sixties with breast cancer. Sequencing used blood. The chain uses TRBV7-2 and TRBJ2-7, with 16 bases lining up with TRBD2. The CDR3 region is CASSPTGLAGGMTEQYF. The CDR3 coding sequence is TGTGCCAGCAGCCCGACGGGACTAGCGGGAGGGATGACCGAGCAGTACTTC.